The next 30 T cell receptor beta chains were all read from a single sample in a study of OX40 agonist ivuxolimab in advanced cancers. The assay was immunoSEQ multiplex PCR, and TCRdb's table has in-frame clones only and misses some. The data show around 45,000 clones, with roughly 86% seen just once and approximately 0.97% held by the top ten. The sample in question was CD4+ or CD8+ T cells sorted from blood, obtained in a trial of the OX40 agonist ivuxolimab. Source of these receptors: an adult with an advanced solid tumor such as melanoma, head and neck, liver or kidney cancer.

This rearrangement joins TRBV18 to TRBJ1-1, with D tentatively TRBD1 (6 bases). Trimming removed 10 bases from V and 4 bases from J, with 16 bases in between. This CDR3 region has 13 residues. Germline values: CDR1 KGHSH, CDR2 LQKENI. Here the CDR3 reads CATRGGLGTEAFF. The DNA for the CDR3 is TGTGCCACAAGAGGGGGATTGGGCACTGAAGCTTTCTTT.

This chain joins TRBV11-1 and TRBJ2-5, with 7 bases matching TRBD2. J gave up 1 base and V 3 bases, and 5 bases lay outside the gene matches. The CDR3 spans 15 residues. CDR1 SGHAT and CDR2 FQDESV come from the germline V gene (reference sequence). The CDR3 coding sequence is TGTGCCAGCAGCTTTGGCGGGAGAAGCCAAGAGACCCAGTACTTC. This gives the protein CASSFGGRSQETQYF.

This chain connects TRBV5-6 to TRBJ2-7; 7 nucleotides agree with TRBD1. The CDR3 loop spans 14 amino acids. J lost 3 bases, V lost 4 bases, and 7 bases had no gene match. Germline lookup yields CDR1 SGHDT and CDR2 YYEEEE. CDR3 protein: CASSRGQWDYEQYF. In DNA form, the CDR3 reads TGTGCCAGCAGCAGGGGACAGTGGGACTACGAGCAGTACTTC.

The chain uses TRBV28 and TRBJ2-5; D perhaps matches TRBD2 (7 bases). V lost 8 bases and J 5 bases, leaving 24 bases between the germline ends. The germline V gene has CDR1 MDHEN and CDR2 SYDVKM. The CDR3 has 16 amino acids. CDR3 in amino acids: CASESLLRGGSETQYF. The CDR3 DNA follows: TGTGCCAGCGAGAGCCTCCTCAGGGGCGGGAGTGAGACCCAGTACTTC.

The chain couples TRBV5-1 to TRBJ2-2, with a possible D match to TRBD2 (6 bases). V was shortened by 1 base and J by 4 bases, with 17 bases between the two germline ends. In germline, CDR1 is SGHRS, CDR2 YFSETQ. This CDR3 region has 17 residues. CDR3 sequence: CASSLQPGQEGTGELFF. DNA for the CDR3: TGCGCCAGCAGCTTGCAACCGGGCCAGGAGGGCACCGGGGAGCTGTTTTTT.

The chain is built from TRBV6-4 and TRBJ1-1, with D perhaps matching TRBD1 (5 bases). Germline V CDR1 and CDR2: MRHNA, SNTAGT. Trimming left V 5 bases short and J 3 bases short, with 13 bases between. CDR3 size: 14 residues. Written as DNA, the CDR3 is TGTGCCAGCAGTTCCCGGGGGGGGGACACTGAAGCTTTCTTT. Residues: CASSSRGGDTEAFF.

The chain couples TRBV30 to TRBJ1-6, with 7 bases lining up with TRBD1. With V trimmed by 0 bases and J by 8 bases, 4 bases remained unmatched. The germline V gene encodes CDR1 GTSNPN and CDR2 SVGIG (reference sequence). The CDR3 has 14 amino acids. DNA of the CDR3: TGTGCCTGGAGTGTTAACAGGGGCGATTCACCCCTCCACTTT. Translating it yields CAWSVNRGDSPLHF.

The rearrangement uses TRBV7-3 and TRBJ2-2, with TRBD1 identical over 8 bases. Germline V gene sequence: CDR1 SGHTA, CDR2 FQGTGA. The ends lost 6 bases at V and 5 bases at J; junction bases unmatched: 5. The CDR3 contains 14 residues. Here the CDR3 reads CASSGQGTTGELFF. CDR3 nucleotide sequence: TGTGCCAGCAGTGGACAGGGAACGACCGGGGAGCTGTTTTTT.

The chain combines TRBV25-1 with TRBJ2-1; 9 bases line up with TRBD2. CDR3 length: 13 residues. Looked up from germline, CDR1 is MGHDK and CDR2 is SYGVNS. V lost 7 bases, J lost 7 bases, and 5 bases stayed unmatched. CDR3 nucleotides: TGTGCCAGCACCCTAGCGGGAACGAATGAGCAGTTCTTC. Translating gives CASTLAGTNEQFF.

The rearrangement joins TRBV7-9 to TRBJ2-5; D tentatively reads TRBD1 or TRBD2 (5 bases each). This CDR3 has 13 amino acids. V was cut by 6 bases and J by 3 bases, with 11 bases left in between. From germline, CDR1 is SEHNR and CDR2 FQNEAQ (reference sequence). The CDR3 loop is CASSFRGEETQYF. The CDR3 DNA reads TGTGCCAGCAGTTTTCGGGGCGAAGAGACCCAGTACTTC.

CDR3 protein: CAWVARRDGGEKLFF. CDR3 coding DNA: TGTGCCTGGGTGGCCCGACGGGATGGAGGAGAAAAACTGTTTTTT. The chain combines TRBV30 with TRBJ1-4; D uncertain. There are 15 residues in the CDR3. V lost 5 bases to trimming and J lost 8 bases, with 21 bases between them. The germline V gene encodes CDR1 GTSNPN and CDR2 SVGIG (reference sequence).

This chain's CDR3 is CASSVNGGLAGGGEQFF. The CDR3 DNA is TGTGCCAGCAGTGTAAACGGCGGACTAGCGGGAGGAGGTGAGCAGTTCTTC. This rearrangement joins TRBV28 to TRBJ2-1, with TRBD2 matching over 14 bases. There are 17 residues in the CDR3. V trimming: 5 bases; J trimming: 9 bases; junction bases outside the gene matches: 12. Germline V gene sequence: CDR1 MDHEN, CDR2 SYDVKM.

V is TRBV7-9 and J is TRBJ2-1, with D maybe TRBD2 (5 bases). The germline V gene encodes CDR1 SEHNR and CDR2 FQNEAQ (reference sequence). CDR3 length equals 15 residues. Trimming removed 5 bases from V and 6 bases from J, with 17 bases in between. The CDR3 sequence is CASSRRVVAGNEQFF. In DNA form, the CDR3 reads TGTGCCAGCAGCCGCCGGGTTGTGGCGGGCAATGAGCAGTTCTTC.

The chain couples TRBV7-6 to TRBJ2-7; 10 bases are a match to TRBD2. With V trimmed by 5 bases and J by 7 bases, 11 bases remained unmatched. The CDR3 has 15 amino acids. Per germline, CDR1 SGHVS and CDR2 FNYEAQ. CDR3 DNA sequence: TGTGCCAGCAGCGCCAAGCGGGAGGGGTACGCGGAGCAGTACTTC. It translates to CASSAKREGYAEQYF.

The CDR3 DNA is TGTGCCAGCAGCCCGGGACTTTCCTACAATGAGCAGTTCTTC. This encodes CASSPGLSYNEQFF. The rearrangement links TRBV11-3 to TRBJ2-1; tentatively, D is TRBD2 (6 bases). The V end was cut by 5 bases, the J end by 1 base, with 9 bases between. CDR1 and CDR2 (germline): SGHNT, YENEEA. The CDR3 loop spans 14 amino acids.

The chain uses TRBV30 and TRBJ1-1, with TRBD1 matching over 7 bases. The V gene end was trimmed by 4 bases and the J gene end by 1 base; junction bases not matched to a gene: 3. Germline values: CDR1 GTSNPN, CDR2 SVGIG (reference sequence). The CDR3 length is 13 residues. The CDR3, as DNA: TGTGCCTGGACGGGACAGCAGAACACTGAAGCTTTCTTT. It specifies CAWTGQQNTEAFF. Complete variable domain (other parts from reference TRBV30 and TRBJ1-1): SQTIHQWPATLVQPVGSPLSLECTVEGTSNPNLYWYRQAAGRGLQLLFYSVGIGQISSEVPQNLSASRPQDRQFILSSKKLLLSDSGFYLCAWTGQQNTEAFFGQGTRLTVV.

The V gene is TRBV19, the J gene TRBJ2-7, with 9 bases aligning to TRBD1. Germline CDR1 is LNHDA and CDR2 is SQIVND (reference sequence). This CDR3 spans 15 amino acids. Unmatched junction bases numbered 8, after V lost 4 bases and J lost 4 bases. CDR3 protein: CASSKTGGRGYEQYF. DNA for the CDR3: TGTGCCAGTAGTAAAACAGGGGGCAGGGGGTACGAGCAGTACTTC.

J is TRBJ1-1 and V is TRBV7-3; 8 nucleotides align to TRBD1. The ends lost 5 bases at V and 4 bases at J; junction bases unmatched: 6. Germline V gene sequence: CDR1 SGHTA, CDR2 FQGTGA. The CDR3 totals 14 residues. The CDR3: CASSVQGAFTEAFF. The CDR3 DNA is TGTGCCAGCAGCGTGCAGGGGGCTTTCACTGAAGCTTTCTTT.

The J gene is TRBJ2-1, the V gene TRBV27; the D gene is possibly TRBD1 (6 bases). This CDR3 is built from 13 residues. V dropped 6 bases and J dropped 5 bases, with 11 bases sitting between them. Germline V gene sequence: CDR1 MNHEY, CDR2 SMNVEV (reference sequence). CDR3 nucleotides: TGTGCCAGCAGACGTCAGGGGAACAATGAGCAGTTCTTC. It encodes CASRRQGNNEQFF.

This CDR3 is CASSLGRAVFTDTQYF. CDR3 DNA sequence: TGTGCCAGCAGCTTGGGTCGGGCGGTATTCACAGATACGCAGTATTTT. This chain joins TRBV5-4 and TRBJ2-3; unclear D gene. This CDR3 is built from 16 residues. CDR1 and CDR2 (germline): SGHNT, YYREEE (reference sequence). The V and J ends lost 0 bases and 2 bases respectively, with 13 bases between them.

The V call is TRBV5-1, the J call TRBJ2-3; D not resolved. Germline-derived CDR1 and CDR2 are SGHRS and YFSETQ. V dropped 5 bases and J dropped 2 bases, with 3 bases sitting between them. This CDR3 has 11 residues. The CDR3 coding sequence is TGCGCCAGCAGTTACACAGATACGCAGTATTTT. Translating gives CASSYTDTQYF.

The count of this clone is one. This CDR3 reads CAWPPPRGSPGEQFF. CDR3 nucleotides: TGTGCCTGGCCCCCCCCAAGGGGGAGCCCCGGTGAGCAGTTCTTC. The chain couples TRBV30 to TRBJ2-1; tentative D call: TRBD1 (6 bases). Looked up from germline, CDR1 is GTSNPN and CDR2 is SVGIG (reference sequence). The CDR3 runs to 15 residues. With 5 bases removed from V and 9 bases from J, the gap between germline ends came to 23 bases. Drawing the rest from reference TRBV30 and TRBJ2-1, the complete variable domain is SQTIHQWPATLVQPVGSPLSLECTVEGTSNPNLYWYRQAAGRGLQLLFYSVGIGQISSEVPQNLSASRPQDRQFILSSKKLLLSDSGFYLCAWPPPRGSPGEQFFGPGTRLTVL.

Only one count was recorded for this clone. This chain connects TRBV23-1 to TRBJ1-2; weak D call: TRBD1 (5 bases). TRBV23-1 is placed among ORFs of uncertain function. The CDR3 is 16 amino acids. Trimming shortened V by 0 bases and J by 4 bases, and 15 bases separated the two germline ends. The CDR3, as DNA: TGCGCCAGCAGTCAATCGGGGACCATAAGCCTCTATGGCTACACCTTC. It is translated as CASSQSGTISLYGYTF.

The chain combines TRBV6-5 with TRBJ2-2, with TRBD2 identical over 7 bases. In germline, CDR1 is MNHEY, CDR2 SVGAGI. Trimming took 6 bases from V and 7 from J; bases not matched to a gene: 8. The CDR3 is 14 amino acids. CDR3 coding DNA: TGTGCCAGCAGGGCGAGGCGGGAGAACGGGGAGCTGTTTTTT. Encoded protein: CASRARRENGELFF.

The J gene is TRBJ1-1, the V gene TRBV10-3, with 9 bases aligning to TRBD1. This CDR3 comprises 16 residues. Germline V gene data show CDR1 as ENHRY and CDR2 as SYGVKD. With V trimmed by 0 bases and J by 6 bases, 8 bases remained unmatched. CDR3 sequence: CAISESGDRVRSEAFF. DNA of the CDR3: TGTGCCATCAGTGAGTCGGGGGACAGGGTCAGGTCTGAAGCTTTCTTT.

V usage is TRBV7-9 and J usage is TRBJ2-3; TRBD2 matches at 8 bases. Germline CDR1 reads SEHNR; CDR2 reads FQNEAQ (reference sequence). The CDR3 has 16 residues. V shed 4 bases, J shed 7 bases, and the junction held 13 bases outside the gene matches. CDR3 residues: CASSSRTSPKGNTQYF. The CDR3 coding sequence is TGTGCCAGCAGCTCCAGGACTAGCCCCAAAGGAAATACGCAGTATTTT.

This chain links TRBV7-2 with TRBJ1-1; D possibly corresponds to TRBD1 (5 bases). V lost 5 bases and J 2 bases, leaving 15 bases between the germline ends. The CDR3 is 15 amino acids. The germline gives CDR1 SGHTA, CDR2 FQGNSA. The CDR3 DNA reads as TGTGCCAGCAGCCTGGGACCCGAGGAAAACACTGAAGCTTTCTTT. Translation: CASSLGPEENTEAFF.

The CDR3 loop is CASSQEGVTRGPFEVYEQYF. The DNA for the CDR3 is TGCGCCAGCAGCCAAGAGGGGGTTACAAGGGGTCCCTTCGAGGTGTACGAGCAGTACTTC. The gene calls are TRBV4-3 and TRBJ2-7, with D possibly being TRBD1 or TRBD2 (5 bases each). The CDR3 is 20 amino acids. V gave up 0 bases and J gave up 4 bases, with 28 bases separating them. CDR1 and CDR2 (germline): LGHNA, YSLEER.

Here the CDR3 reads CASIMTSRFIDEQFF. The CDR3 DNA reads TGTGCCAGCATCATGACTAGCCGTTTCATCGATGAGCAGTTCTTC. This chain joins TRBV6-1 and TRBJ2-1; 7 positions match TRBD2. The germline gives CDR1 MNHNS, CDR2 SASEGT. The CDR3 loop spans 15 amino acids. V was pared by 7 bases and J by 8 bases, with 14 bases of the junction left unmatched.

This chain uses TRBV23-1 with TRBJ1-5; no clear D gene. TRBV23-1 is reported as an ORF; its role is uncertain. The CDR3 has 16 residues. Trimming pared 0 bases from V and 12 bases from J, leaving 21 bases between. As DNA, the CDR3 is TGCGCCAGCAGTCAATCTCATGACCCCGGGATTGTGAGCCAGCATTTT. Its translation: CASSQSHDPGIVSQHF.